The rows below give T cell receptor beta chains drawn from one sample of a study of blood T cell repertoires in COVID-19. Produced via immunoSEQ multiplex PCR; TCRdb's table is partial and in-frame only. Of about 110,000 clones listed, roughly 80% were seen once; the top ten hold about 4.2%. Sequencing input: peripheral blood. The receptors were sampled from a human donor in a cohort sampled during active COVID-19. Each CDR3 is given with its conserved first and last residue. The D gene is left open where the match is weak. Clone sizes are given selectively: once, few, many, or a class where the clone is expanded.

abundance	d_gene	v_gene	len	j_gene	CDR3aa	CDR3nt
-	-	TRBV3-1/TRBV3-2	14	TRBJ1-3	CASSQGGGGNTIYF	TGTGCCAGCAGCCAAGGGGGGGGTGGAAACACCATATATTTT
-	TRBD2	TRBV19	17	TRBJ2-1	CASSPPPLAGGGNEQFF	TGTGCCAGTAGTCCACCCCCGCTAGCGGGAGGAGGGAATGAGCAGTTCTTC
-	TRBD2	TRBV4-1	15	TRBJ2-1	CASSHGERGYNEQFF	TGCGCCAGCAGCCACGGCGAGCGGGGATACAATGAGCAGTTCTTC
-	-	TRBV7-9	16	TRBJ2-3	CASSLVTPSGTDTQYF	TGTGCCAGCAGCTTAGTTACCCCTAGCGGCACAGATACGCAGTATTTT
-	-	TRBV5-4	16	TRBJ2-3	CASSSGGGHLTDTQYF	TGTGCCAGCAGCTCGGGTGGGGGACACCTCACAGATACGCAGTATTTT
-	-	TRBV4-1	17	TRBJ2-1	CASSQALLAGYYNEQFF	TGCGCCAGCAGCCAAGCCCTCCTGGCGGGCTATTACAATGAGCAGTTCTTC
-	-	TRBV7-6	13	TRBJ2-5	CASSLGQEGTQYF	TGTGCCAGCAGCTTAGGGCAGGAGGGGACCCAGTACTTC
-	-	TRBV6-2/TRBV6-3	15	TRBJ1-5	CASSLDGGANQPQHF	TGTGCCAGCAGTTTGGACGGAGGGGCCAATCAGCCCCAGCATTTT
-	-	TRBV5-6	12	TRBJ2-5	CASSLNRETQYF	TGTGCCAGCAGCCTGAACAGGGAGACCCAGTACTTC
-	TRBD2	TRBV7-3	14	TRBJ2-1	CASSLRGLYNEQFF	TGTGCCAGCAGCTTAAGGGGACTATACAATGAGCAGTTCTTC
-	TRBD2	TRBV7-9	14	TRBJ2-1	CASSLAGGVNEQFF	TGTGCCAGCAGCTTAGCGGGAGGGGTCAATGAGCAGTTCTTC
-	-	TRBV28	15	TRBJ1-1	CASRDRPPGDTEAFF	TGTGCCAGCAGAGACAGGCCCCCTGGGGACACTGAAGCTTTCTTT
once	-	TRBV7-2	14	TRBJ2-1	CASSSGLKYNEQFF	TGTGCCAGCAGCTCCGGACTGAAGTACAATGAGCAGTTCTTC
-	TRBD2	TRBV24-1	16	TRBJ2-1	CATSHPGLAAYNEQFF	TGTGCCACCAGTCACCCGGGACTAGCGGCCTACAATGAGCAGTTCTTC
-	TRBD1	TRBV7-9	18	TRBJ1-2	CASSLILNWDSINYGYTF	TGTGCCAGCAGCTTAATTTTGAATTGGGACAGTATTAACTATGGCTACACCTTC
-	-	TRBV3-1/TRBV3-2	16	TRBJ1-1	CASSQPDRQSNTEAFF	TGTGCCAGCAGCCAACCGGACAGACAGTCAAACACTGAAGCTTTCTTT
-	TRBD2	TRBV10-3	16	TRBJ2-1	CAISEKAGEPYNEQFF	TGTGCCATCAGTGAAAAAGCGGGAGAACCCTACAATGAGCAGTTCTTC
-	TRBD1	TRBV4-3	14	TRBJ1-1	CASSQAGQASGAFF	TGCGCCAGCAGCCAAGCCGGACAGGCGAGTGGAGCTTTCTTT
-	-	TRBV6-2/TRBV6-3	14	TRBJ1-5	CASSRPGDNQPQHF	TGTGCCAGCAGCCGCCCAGGGGACAATCAGCCCCAGCATTTT
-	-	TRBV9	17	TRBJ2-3	CASSAAIWSHWTDTQYF	TGTGCCAGCAGCGCCGCCATTTGGAGCCATTGGACAGATACGCAGTATTTT
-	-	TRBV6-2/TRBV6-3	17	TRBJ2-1	CASSYEPDSPFHNEQFF	TGTGCCAGCAGTTACGAACCGGACAGTCCTTTTCACAATGAGCAGTTCTTC
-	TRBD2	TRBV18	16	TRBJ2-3	CASSLDRTGGVDTQYF	TGTGCCAGCTCACTTGATCGGACGGGGGGAGTAGATACGCAGTATTTT